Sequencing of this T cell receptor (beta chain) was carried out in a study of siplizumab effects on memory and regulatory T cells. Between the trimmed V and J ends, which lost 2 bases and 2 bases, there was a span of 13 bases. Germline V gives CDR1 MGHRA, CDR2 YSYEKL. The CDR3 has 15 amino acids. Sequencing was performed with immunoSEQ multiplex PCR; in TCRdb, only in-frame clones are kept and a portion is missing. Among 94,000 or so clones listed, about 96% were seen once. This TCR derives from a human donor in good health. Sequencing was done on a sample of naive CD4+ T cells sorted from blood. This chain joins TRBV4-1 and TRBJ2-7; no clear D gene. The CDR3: CASSQLSLVPYEQYF. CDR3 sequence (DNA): TGCGCCAGCAGCCAACTTAGCCTAGTCCCCTACGAGCAGTACTTC.